This T cell receptor (beta chain) was recorded in a study of T cell responses to AZD1222 COVID-19 vaccine. General study results and limits: Repertoires were sampled only after the peak T cell response. Possibly, clonal diversity was underestimated; donors were largely white British and included more females.

TCRdb keeps only in-frame clones here, not all; method: immunoSEQ multiplex PCR. The sample carries 95,000 to 100,000 clones, 88% recorded once. Germline CDR1 reads SSHAT; CDR2 reads FNYEAQ (reference sequence). The CDR3 is 15 residues long. V lost 5 bases, J lost 4 bases, and 16 bases lay in between. In its sample, this clone was seen once. What it binds is unknown. The receptor was isolated from an adult who received the AZD1222 COVID-19 vaccine. This chain connects TRBV7-7 to TRBJ2-3, with D tentatively TRBD2 (6 bases). Sequenced here: peripheral blood, sampled 28 days after the second AZD1222 dose. CDR3 residues: CASSPGLSGADTQYF. In DNA form, the CDR3 reads TGTGCCAGCAGCCCAGGACTATCTGGCGCAGATACGCAGTATTTT. Variable domain in full (rest from reference TRBV7-7 and TRBJ2-3): GAGVSQSPRYKVTKRGQDVTLRCDPISSHATLYWYQQALGQGPEFLTYFNYEAQPDKSGLPSDRFSAERPEGSISTLTIQRTEQRDSAMYRCASSPGLSGADTQYFGPGTRLTVL.